This T cell receptor beta chain was sequenced during a study of shared clonotypes between healthy human individuals. The table came from immunoSEQ multiplex PCR; TCRdb's copy has only in-frame clones and leaves some out. The sample includes under 1,100,000 clones, around 76% of them seen just once. Trimming pared 3 bases from V and 6 bases from J, leaving 10 bases between. There are 13 residues in the CDR3. Germline CDR1 reads SGHDT; CDR2 reads YYEEEE. The V and J genes are TRBV5-6 and TRBJ1-3; possibly TRBD1 for D (5 bases). Specimen: memory CD4+ T cells sorted from blood. The subset was: CD45RA-negative fraction. The TCR comes from a man between 18 and 35 years old in good health. The CDR3 DNA follows: TGTGCCAGCAGCTGGGGACGCCTAAACACCATATATTTT. The encoded protein is CASSWGRLNTIYF. Together with reference TRBV5-6 and TRBJ1-3, the CDR3 gives the full variable domain: DAGVTQSPTHLIKTRGQQVTLRCSPKSGHDTVSWYQQALGQGPQFIFQYYEEEERQRGNFPDRFSGHQFPNYSSELNVNALLLGDSALYLCASSWGRLNTIYFGEGSWLTVV.